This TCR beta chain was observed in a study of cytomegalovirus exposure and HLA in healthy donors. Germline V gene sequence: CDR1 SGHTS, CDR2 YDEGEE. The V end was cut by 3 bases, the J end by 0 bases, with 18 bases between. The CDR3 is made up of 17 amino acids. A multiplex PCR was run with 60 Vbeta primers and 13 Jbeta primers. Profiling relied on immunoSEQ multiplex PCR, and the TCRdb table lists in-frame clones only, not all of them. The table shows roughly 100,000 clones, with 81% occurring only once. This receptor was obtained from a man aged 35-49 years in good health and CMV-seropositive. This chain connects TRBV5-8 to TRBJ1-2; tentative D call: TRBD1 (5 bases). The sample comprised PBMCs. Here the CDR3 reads CASSSPGREATNYGYTF. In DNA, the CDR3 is TGTGCCAGCAGCTCTCCGGGACGGGAGGCAACTAACTATGGCTACACCTTC.